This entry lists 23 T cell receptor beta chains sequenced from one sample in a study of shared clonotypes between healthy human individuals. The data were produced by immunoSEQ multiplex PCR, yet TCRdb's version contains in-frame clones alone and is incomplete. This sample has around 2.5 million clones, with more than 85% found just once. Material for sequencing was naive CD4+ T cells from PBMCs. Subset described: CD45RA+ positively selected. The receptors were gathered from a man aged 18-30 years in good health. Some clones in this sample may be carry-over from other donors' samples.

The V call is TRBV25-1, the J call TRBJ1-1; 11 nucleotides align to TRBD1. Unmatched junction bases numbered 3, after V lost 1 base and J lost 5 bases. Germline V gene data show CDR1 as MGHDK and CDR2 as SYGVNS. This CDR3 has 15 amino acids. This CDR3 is CASSESGQGATEAFF. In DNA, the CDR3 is TGTGCCAGCAGTGAATCTGGACAGGGGGCAACTGAAGCTTTCTTT.

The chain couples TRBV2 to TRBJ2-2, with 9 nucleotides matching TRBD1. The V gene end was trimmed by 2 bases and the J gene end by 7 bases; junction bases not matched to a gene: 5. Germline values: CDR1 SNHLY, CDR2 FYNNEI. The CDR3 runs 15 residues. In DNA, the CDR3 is TGTGCCAGCAGTGAATGGACAGGGGTGGGCGGGGAGCTGTTTTTT. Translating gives CASSEWTGVGGELFF.

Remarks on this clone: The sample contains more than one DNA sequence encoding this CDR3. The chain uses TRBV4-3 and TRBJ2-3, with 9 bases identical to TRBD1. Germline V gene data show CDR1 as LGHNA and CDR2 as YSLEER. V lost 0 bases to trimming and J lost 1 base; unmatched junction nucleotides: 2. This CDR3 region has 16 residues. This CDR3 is CASSQDRDRGTDTQYF. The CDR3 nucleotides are TGCGCCAGCAGCCAAGATAGGGACAGGGGCACAGATACGCAGTATTTT.

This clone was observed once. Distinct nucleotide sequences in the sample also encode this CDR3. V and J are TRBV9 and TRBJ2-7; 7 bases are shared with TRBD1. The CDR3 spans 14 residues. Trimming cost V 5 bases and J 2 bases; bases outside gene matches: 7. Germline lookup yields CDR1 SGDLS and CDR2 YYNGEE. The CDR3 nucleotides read TGTGCCAGCAGTGCCGGGACAGCCCCCTACGAGCAGTACTTC. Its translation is CASSAGTAPYEQYF.

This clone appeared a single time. The CDR3 DNA reads as TGTGCCAGCAGCGAGGACAGGAGAACCTACGAGCAGTACTTC. Its translation: CASSEDRRTYEQYF. This chain joins TRBV28 and TRBJ2-7; 7 nucleotides match TRBD1. V shed 6 bases and J 2 bases; nucleotides not matched to a gene: 7. The CDR3 is made up of 14 amino acids. Germline V CDR1 and CDR2: MDHEN, SYDVKM.

The CDR3 DNA reads as TGCGCCAGCAGCCCAAGGACGGCTGTCGGCTACACCTTC. It yields the protein CASSPRTAVGYTF. The chain is built from TRBV5-1 and TRBJ1-2, with no clear D. From germline, CDR1 is SGHRS and CDR2 YFSETQ. V shed 4 bases and J shed 8 bases, with 15 bases lying between them. This CDR3 spans 13 amino acids.

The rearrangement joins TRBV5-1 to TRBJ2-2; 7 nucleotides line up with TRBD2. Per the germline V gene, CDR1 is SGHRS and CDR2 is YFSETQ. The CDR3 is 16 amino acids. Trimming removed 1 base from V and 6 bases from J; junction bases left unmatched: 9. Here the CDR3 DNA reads TGCGCCAGCAGCTTGAGTTATGCGGGAGTAGCCGGGGAGCTGTTTTTT. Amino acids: CASSLSYAGVAGELFF.

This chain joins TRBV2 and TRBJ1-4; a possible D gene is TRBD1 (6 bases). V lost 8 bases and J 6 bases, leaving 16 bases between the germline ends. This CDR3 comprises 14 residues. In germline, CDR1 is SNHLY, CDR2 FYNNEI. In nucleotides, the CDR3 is TGTGCCAGCCTCCTGAGGGGGGGGGATGAAAAACTGTTTTTT. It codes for CASLLRGGDEKLFF.

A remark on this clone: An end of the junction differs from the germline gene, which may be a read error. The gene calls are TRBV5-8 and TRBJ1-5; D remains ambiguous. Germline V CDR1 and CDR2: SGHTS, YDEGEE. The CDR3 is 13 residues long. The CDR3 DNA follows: TGTGCCAGCACCTTGCGGAAGAATCAGCCCCAGCATTTT. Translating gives CASTLRKNQPQHF.

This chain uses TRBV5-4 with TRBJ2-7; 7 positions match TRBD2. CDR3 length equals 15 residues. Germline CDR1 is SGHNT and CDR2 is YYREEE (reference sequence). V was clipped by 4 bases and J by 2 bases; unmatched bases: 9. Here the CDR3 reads CASSLMGGEPYEQYF. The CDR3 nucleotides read TGTGCCAGCAGCCTGATGGGAGGGGAGCCCTACGAGCAGTACTTC.

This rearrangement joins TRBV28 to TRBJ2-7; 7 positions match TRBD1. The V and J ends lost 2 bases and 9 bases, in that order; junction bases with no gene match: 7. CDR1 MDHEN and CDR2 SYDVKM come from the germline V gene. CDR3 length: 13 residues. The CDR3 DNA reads TGTGCCAGCAGTTTACCCAGACAGGGCGGGCAGTACTTC. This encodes CASSLPRQGGQYF.

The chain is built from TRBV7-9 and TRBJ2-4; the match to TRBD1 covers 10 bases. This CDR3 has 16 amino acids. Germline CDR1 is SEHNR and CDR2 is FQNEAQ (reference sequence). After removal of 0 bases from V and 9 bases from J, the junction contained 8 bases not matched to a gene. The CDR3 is CASSLALGQGPGIQYF. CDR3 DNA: TGTGCCAGCAGCTTAGCCTTGGGACAGGGGCCGGGCATTCAGTACTTC.

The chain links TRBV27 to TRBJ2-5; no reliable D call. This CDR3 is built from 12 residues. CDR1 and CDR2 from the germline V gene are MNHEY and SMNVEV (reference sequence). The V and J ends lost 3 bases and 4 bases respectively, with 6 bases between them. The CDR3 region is CASSLWSETQYF. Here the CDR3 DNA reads TGTGCCAGCAGTTTGTGGTCAGAGACCCAGTACTTC.

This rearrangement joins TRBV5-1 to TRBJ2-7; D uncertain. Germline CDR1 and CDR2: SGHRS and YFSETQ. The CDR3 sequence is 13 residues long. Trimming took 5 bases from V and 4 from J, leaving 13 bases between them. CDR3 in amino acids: CASSHEEGYEQYF. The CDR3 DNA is TGCGCCAGCAGTCACGAGGAAGGGTACGAGCAGTACTTC.

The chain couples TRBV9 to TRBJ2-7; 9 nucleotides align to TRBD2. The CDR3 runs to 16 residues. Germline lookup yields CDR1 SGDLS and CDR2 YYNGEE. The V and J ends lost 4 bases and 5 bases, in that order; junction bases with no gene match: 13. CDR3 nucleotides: TGTGCCAGCAGCACTACGGGACTAGCCGAACCCCACGAGCAGTACTTC. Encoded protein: CASSTTGLAEPHEQYF.

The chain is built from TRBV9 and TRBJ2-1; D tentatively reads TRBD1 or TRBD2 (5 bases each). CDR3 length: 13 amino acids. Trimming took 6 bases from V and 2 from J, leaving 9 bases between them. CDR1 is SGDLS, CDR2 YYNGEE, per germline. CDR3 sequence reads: CASNRDAYNEQFF. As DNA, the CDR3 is TGTGCCAGCAACCGGGACGCCTACAATGAGCAGTTCTTC.

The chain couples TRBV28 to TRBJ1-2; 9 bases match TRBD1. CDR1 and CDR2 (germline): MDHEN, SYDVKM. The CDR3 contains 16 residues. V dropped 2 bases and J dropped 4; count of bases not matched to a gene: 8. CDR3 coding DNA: TGTGCCAGCAGTTTACCAGGGACAGGGTGGGCCTATGGCTACACCTTC. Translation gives CASSLPGTGWAYGYTF.

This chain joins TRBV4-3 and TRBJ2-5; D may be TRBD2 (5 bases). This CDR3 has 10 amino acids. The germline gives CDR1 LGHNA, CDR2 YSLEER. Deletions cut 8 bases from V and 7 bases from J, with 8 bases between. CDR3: CASLEGTQYF. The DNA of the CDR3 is TGCGCCAGCCTCGAGGGGACCCAGTACTTC.

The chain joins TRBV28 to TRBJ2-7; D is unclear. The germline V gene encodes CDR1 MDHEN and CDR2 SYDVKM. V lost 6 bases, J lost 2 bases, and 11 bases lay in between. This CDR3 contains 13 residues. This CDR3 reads CASSPRQAYEQYF. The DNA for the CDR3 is TGTGCCAGCAGCCCCAGGCAGGCCTACGAGCAGTACTTC.

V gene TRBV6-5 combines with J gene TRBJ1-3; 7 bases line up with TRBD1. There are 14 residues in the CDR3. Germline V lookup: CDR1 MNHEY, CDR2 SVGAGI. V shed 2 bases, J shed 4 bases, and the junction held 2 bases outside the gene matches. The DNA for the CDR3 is TGTGCCAGCAGTTACCAACAGGGGGGAAACACCATATATTTT. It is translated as CASSYQQGGNTIYF.

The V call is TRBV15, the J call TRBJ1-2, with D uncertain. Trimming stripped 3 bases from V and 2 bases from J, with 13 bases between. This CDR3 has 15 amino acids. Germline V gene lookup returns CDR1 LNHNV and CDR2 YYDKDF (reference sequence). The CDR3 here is CATSSPAGLNYGYTF. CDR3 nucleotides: TGTGCCACCAGCAGTCCTGCCGGGCTGAACTATGGCTACACCTTC.

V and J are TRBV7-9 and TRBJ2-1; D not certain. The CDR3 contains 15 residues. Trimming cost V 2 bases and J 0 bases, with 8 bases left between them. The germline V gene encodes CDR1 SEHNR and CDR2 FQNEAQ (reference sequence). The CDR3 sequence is CASSLKLDSYNEQFF. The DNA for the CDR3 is TGTGCCAGCAGCTTAAAGCTGGACTCCTACAATGAGCAGTTCTTC.

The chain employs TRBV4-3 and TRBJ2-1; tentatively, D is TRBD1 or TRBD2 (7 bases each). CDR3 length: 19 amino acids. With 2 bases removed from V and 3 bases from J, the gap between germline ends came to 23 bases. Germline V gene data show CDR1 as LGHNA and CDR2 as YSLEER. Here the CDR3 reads CASSQLPQGGPIFYNEQFF. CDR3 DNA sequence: TGCGCCAGCAGCCAACTTCCCCAGGGGGGGCCCATATTCTACAATGAGCAGTTCTTC.